Listed below are T cell receptor beta chains from one sample, sequenced in a study of blood T cell repertoires in COVID-19. The repertoire was sequenced with immunoSEQ multiplex PCR; TCRdb's copy has only in-frame clones and lacks some. The sample has approximately 360,000 clones, approximately 90% seen once. The sample consisted of PBMCs or T cells enriched from blood (not recorded which). The origin of the receptors is a woman aged 25-40 years with acute COVID-19. CDR3s include the opening cysteine and the closing phenylalanine or tryptophan. A D gene is named only where the DNA matches it firmly. A clone size is listed for some rows: how often the clone was seen (once, few, many), or a class if it is expanded.

v_gene	j_gene	d_gene	abundance	len	CDR3nt	CDR3aa
TRBV15	TRBJ1-5	TRBD1	.	15	TGTGCCACCAGCAGAAAGGGACAGGAAAATCAGCCCCAGCATTTT	CATSRKGQENQPQHF
TRBV2	TRBJ2-7	.	.	14	TGTGCCAGCAGTGGACAGAGTCACTCCTACGAGCAGTACTTC	CASSGQSHSYEQYF
TRBV12-3/TRBV12-4	TRBJ2-3	.	.	11	TGTGCCAGCAGGTTCCGGGATACGCAGTATTTT	CASRFRDTQYF
TRBV18	TRBJ2-2	TRBD2	.	16	TGTGCCAGCTCATCACGGGGGGGCGCGAACACCGGGGAGCTGTTTTTT	CASSSRGGANTGELFF
TRBV11-2	TRBJ2-1	.	.	12	TGTGCCAGCAGCTTAGTAGTAACAGGGCAGTTCTTC	CASSLVVTGQFF
TRBV3-1/TRBV3-2	TRBJ2-5	.	once	15	TGTGCCAGCAGCCAAGAGAGGTTGTTTTTCGAGACCCAGTACTTC	CASSQERLFFETQYF
TRBV6-1	TRBJ1-5	.	.	15	TGTGCCAGCAGTGAAGAGTGGGGCTACAATCAGCCCCAGCATTTT	CASSEEWGYNQPQHF
TRBV27	TRBJ1-2	TRBD1	.	17	TGTGCCAGCAGTTCACCCGGGACAGGGGGAGGAGTGGATGGCTACACCTTC	CASSSPGTGGGVDGYTF
TRBV5-8	TRBJ1-5	.	.	12	TGTGCCACCGGGAACCGCAATCAGCCCCAGCATTTT	CATGNRNQPQHF
TRBV7-9	TRBJ2-5	TRBD1	.	14	TGTGCCAGCAGCTCGACAGGGAGTGGGGAGACCCAGTACTTC	CASSSTGSGETQYF
TRBV11-2	TRBJ2-6	TRBD1	.	16	TGTGCCAGCAGCTCCGACAGGGGTTCTGGGGCCAACGTCCTGACTTTC	CASSSDRGSGANVLTF
TRBV19	TRBJ1-5	.	.	18	TGTGCCAGTAGTAGGCAGGGGTCGAGCGTAGTGAGCAATCAGCCCCAGCATTTT	CASSRQGSSVVSNQPQHF
TRBV20-1	TRBJ1-5	.	.	14	TGCAGTGCTAGTGCAGGGCCATTAAATCAGCCCCAGCATTTT	CSASAGPLNQPQHF
TRBV10-3	TRBJ1-2	.	.	14	TGTGCCATCAGTGGGGCAGGTGTTAACTATGGCTACACCTTC	CAISGAGVNYGYTF
TRBV7-9	TRBJ1-2	.	.	15	TGTGCCAGCAGCTCGGGCCTACTGAAGGAGGGAGGCTACACCTTC	CASSSGLLKEGGYTF
TRBV9	TRBJ2-1	TRBD1	.	15	TGTGCCAGCAGCGTAGTTCCGGACAGGGAAAATGAGCAGTTCTTC	CASSVVPDRENEQFF
TRBV3-1/TRBV3-2	TRBJ1-5	.	.	13	TGTGCCAGCAGCCAAGAGGCCAATCAGCCCCAGCATTTT	CASSQEANQPQHF
TRBV30	TRBJ2-7	.	.	13	TGTGCCTGGGCCCATGGGGGGGCTCGGGAGCAGTACTTC	CAWAHGGAREQYF
TRBV29-1	TRBJ2-3	.	.	15	TGCAGCGTTGAGGGGGACATCCTATACACAGATACGCAGTATTTT	CSVEGDILYTDTQYF
TRBV10-1	TRBJ2-3	TRBD2	.	17	TGCGCCAGCAGTGAGTCGGAGCGGGGGGGAATATCAGATACGCAGTATTTT	CASSESERGGISDTQYF
TRBV2	TRBJ1-2	TRBD1	.	11	TGTGCCAGCCGGGACAGGGTTGGCTACACCTTC	CASRDRVGYTF
TRBV15	TRBJ1-5	TRBD1	.	17	TGTGCCACCAGCAGGGACGATTCGGACAGGGCCGGGCAGCCCCAGCATTTT	CATSRDDSDRAGQPQHF
TRBV7-9	TRBJ1-2	.	.	12	TGTGCCAGCAGTGGGACATTCTATGGCTACACCTTC	CASSGTFYGYTF
TRBV7-9	TRBJ2-2	.	.	14	TGTGCCAGCAGCTTAGGCCCGGGTGCCGGGGAGCTGTTTTTT	CASSLGPGAGELFF
TRBV4-3	TRBJ1-2	.	.	15	TGCGCCAGCAGCCAAGATTATTCAGGGTATGATGGCTACACCTTC	CASSQDYSGYDGYTF
TRBV20-1	TRBJ1-4	.	.	15	TGCAGTGCTAGTCCTCGGGACTCAAGAAATGAAAAACTGTTTTTT	CSASPRDSRNEKLFF
TRBV5-1	TRBJ1-6	.	.	19	TGCGCCAGCAGCTTGGAGTCCCGAACAACCAGGTCCTATAATTCACCCCTCCACTTT	CASSLESRTTRSYNSPLHF
TRBV27	TRBJ1-1	.	few	15	TGTGCCAGCAGTTTCTTGGGGGAGGCGGGCACTGAAGCTTTCTTT	CASSFLGEAGTEAFF
TRBV7-2	TRBJ2-7	TRBD1	.	14	TGTGCCAGCAGCTTCGGGACAGTCTCCTACGAGCAGTACTTC	CASSFGTVSYEQYF
TRBV6-5	TRBJ1-2	.	once	15	TGTGCCAGCAGTTACTCGAAGGGCAGGGCTGGCGGCTACACCTTC	CASSYSKGRAGGYTF
TRBV5-1	TRBJ2-3	TRBD2	.	20	TGCGCCAGCAGCTTGATGGGGACTAGCGGGGGGCAACCCATCACAGATACGCAGTATTTT	CASSLMGTSGGQPITDTQYF
TRBV5-6	TRBJ1-4	.	.	15	TGTGCCAGCAGCTTGGGTCGGGCGGAGGGAAGAAAACTGTTTTTT	CASSLGRAEGRKLFF
TRBV9	TRBJ1-4	TRBD1	once	15	TGTGCCAGCAGCGGTCAGGGGGCTAATAATGAAAAACTGTTTTTT	CASSGQGANNEKLFF
TRBV19	TRBJ2-3	TRBD2	.	16	TGTGCCAGTAGTCAGCGACTAGCGGGGGGCACAGATACGCAGTATTTT	CASSQRLAGGTDTQYF
TRBV11-1	TRBJ1-2	.	.	15	TGTGCCAGCAGCTCCACTACCGACAGTCCCTATGGCTACACCTTC	CASSSTTDSPYGYTF
TRBV7-2	TRBJ2-5	TRBD2	.	15	TGTGCCAGCAGCTTCACGCGGGGGAGCCAAGAGACCCAGTACTTC	CASSFTRGSQETQYF
TRBV7-3	TRBJ1-3	TRBD1	.	15	TGTGCCAGCAGCACACAGGGGCACCCTGGAAACACCATATATTTT	CASSTQGHPGNTIYF
TRBV11-2	TRBJ1-4	.	.	14	TGTGCCAGCAGCTCGAGTCTAGCTTCAGAAAAACTGTTTTTT	CASSSSLASEKLFF
TRBV9	TRBJ1-3	.	.	15	TGTGCCAGCAGCGTAGTAGGGGATTTCGGAAACACCATATATTTT	CASSVVGDFGNTIYF
TRBV9	TRBJ1-2	.	.	18	TGTGCCAGCAGCGTAGTTCGGGAGGGCCTGGGGCCCGACTATGGCTACACCTTC	CASSVVREGLGPDYGYTF
TRBV5-8	TRBJ2-3	TRBD2	.	15	TGTGCCAGCAGCCACTCTAGCGGGGGTCCAGATACGCAGTATTTT	CASSHSSGGPDTQYF
TRBV2	TRBJ2-7	TRBD1	.	14	TGTGCCAGCAACGACAGGGGGGGATCCTACGAGCAGTACTTC	CASNDRGGSYEQYF
TRBV4-1	TRBJ1-1	.	.	18	TGCGCCAGCAGCCACCCGATCCGCCAGGGTAGTATGAACACTGAAGCTTTCTTT	CASSHPIRQGSMNTEAFF
TRBV7-2	TRBJ2-3	.	.	16	TGTGCCAGCAGCTTAGGTCTTCAGGGATCCACAGATACGCAGTATTTT	CASSLGLQGSTDTQYF